Described below is a single T cell receptor beta chain sequence and its context. Its cognate antigen is unknown. CDR1 is SSHAT and CDR2 is FNYEAQ in the germline V gene (reference sequence). Trimming removed 5 bases from V and 0 bases from J, with 11 bases in between. The CDR3 totals 15 residues. Donors each had at least one pre-ART PBMC sample and at least two post-ART ones. The data were taken from a study of long-term antiretroviral therapy in people with HIV. Study summary: The earliest specimens came about a decade ahead of the 2015 immediate-ART recommendation.

Study findings and constraints: Clones that expanded before ART (that is, prior to treatment) dominated the repertoire at all time points. Post-ART samples showed increased diversity that remained below transplant donor control levels.

Running of the v3.0 immunoSEQ assay took place at survey level. The data were produced by immunoSEQ multiplex PCR, yet TCRdb's version contains in-frame clones alone and is incomplete. The data show about 28,000 clones, roughly 84% seen once. The gene calls are TRBV7-7 and TRBJ1-3; D is possibly TRBD1 (5 bases). The input for sequencing was unsorted PBMCs, taken 0.4 years after starting antiretroviral therapy. The receptor was derived from a man younger than 30 with HIV. CDR3 nucleotides: TGTGCCAGCAGCCCAGAGGGGTACTCTGGAAACACCATATATTTT. It codes for CASSPEGYSGNTIYF.